A selection of T cell receptor beta chains follows, all from one sample in a study of a mutant IDH1 vaccine in newly diagnosed glioma. Which antigens these TCRs recognize remains unknown. Method: immunoSEQ multiplex PCR; TCRdb's copy keeps in-frame clones and lacks some. The profile covers 35,000 to 50,000 clones, with about 92% appearing a single time and roughly 2.3% taken by the ten largest. The sequenced sample was PBMCs, obtained from a glioma patient whose treatment included an IDH1 peptide vaccine. The receptors derive from a man aged 50-59 years with glioma. CDR3s include the opening cysteine and the closing phenylalanine or tryptophan. Each record gives: D gene, V gene, CDR3 length, clone size, J gene, CDR3 DNA, CDR3 protein. D genes are given only for firm matches. The listing skips clone size in some rows; elsewhere it reads once, few, many or a size class.

>TRBD1|TRBV4-2|15|NA|TRBJ1-5
TGTGCCAGCAGCCACCTGGGACAGTCCAATCAGCCCCAGCATTTT
CASSHLGQSNQPQHF
>NA|TRBV6-1|16|NA|TRBJ1-6
TGTGCCAGCAGTGACGTCAGGCTCTCCTATAATTCACCCCTCCACTTT
CASSDVRLSYNSPLHF
>NA|TRBV9|15|NA|TRBJ1-3
TGTGCCAGCAGCGTAGATTCAGGGAGTGGAAACACCATATATTTT
CASSVDSGSGNTIYF
>NA|TRBV6-6|14|NA|TRBJ1-6
TGTGCCAGCAGTTTTAGGGTCGACTATTCACCCCTCCACTTT
CASSFRVDYSPLHF
>NA|TRBV28|14|NA|TRBJ1-4
TGTGCCAGCAGTACAGGGTTTAGGGACGAAAAACTGTTTTTT
CASSTGFRDEKLFF
>NA|TRBV28|19|once|TRBJ1-1
TGTGCCAGCAGTTTCGCCGGAGCCCAAAGAAATACATTGAACACTGAAGCTTTCTTT
CASSFAGAQRNTLNTEAFF
>TRBD1|TRBV5-1|14|NA|TRBJ1-5
TGCGCCAGCAGCGCACAGGGGGGTCTCCAGCCCCAGCATTTT
CASSAQGGLQPQHF
>TRBD1|TRBV5-4|13|NA|TRBJ2-7
TGTGCCAGCAGCCGGGGACAGTCCTACGAGCAGTACTTC
CASSRGQSYEQYF
>TRBD1|TRBV4-2|14|NA|TRBJ2-5
TGTGCCAGCAGCCCGGGACAGGGGGCAGAGACCCAGTACTTC
CASSPGQGAETQYF
>NA|TRBV19|15|NA|TRBJ2-5
TGTGCCAGTAGTACAGGACAGTTTATCAAAGAGACCCAGTACTTC
CASSTGQFIKETQYF
>TRBD2|TRBV7-7|18|NA|TRBJ2-1
TGTGCTAGCAGCTCGGGACTAGCGGGAGGCTACTCCTACAATGAGCAGTTCTTC
CASSSGLAGGYSYNEQFF
>NA|TRBV7-9|16|NA|TRBJ1-2
TGTGCCAGCAGCTTAGAGGAGTACGGGGGGTCGAATGGCTACACCTTC
CASSLEEYGGSNGYTF
>NA|TRBV6-1|9|NA|TRBJ1-5
TGTGCCAGCAGTCAGCCCCAGCATTTT
CASSQPQHF
>NA|TRBV7-2|14|few|TRBJ1-6
TGTGCCAGCAGCCGAGGACAGTCGAATTCACCCCTCCACTTT
CASSRGQSNSPLHF
>NA|TRBV6-1|17|NA|TRBJ2-1
TGTGCCAGCAGTGAAGCAGGAGGGGTGAGCTCCTACAATGAGCAGTTCTTC
CASSEAGGVSSYNEQFF
>NA|TRBV7-8|13|NA|TRBJ1-2
TGTGCCAGCAGCTTACCGGGGTCGAATGGCTACACCTTC
CASSLPGSNGYTF
>NA|TRBV29-1|15|NA|TRBJ1-4
TGCAGCGTAACGGACCGAGCTTCAACTAATGAAAAACTGTTTTTT
CSVTDRASTNEKLFF
>TRBD1|TRBV5-1|14|NA|TRBJ2-7
TGCGCCAGCAGCGTTGGGACAGGGACCTCCGAGCAGTACTTC
CASSVGTGTSEQYF
>TRBD1|TRBV6-1|19|NA|TRBJ2-1
TGTGCCAGCAGTGCCCTTTCCGGGACAGCAAAATTATCCTACAATGAGCAGTTCTTC
CASSALSGTAKLSYNEQFF
>TRBD2|TRBV29-1|14|NA|TRBJ2-1
TGCAGCGTTGACGGGACTACCTCCTACAATGAGCAGTTCTTC
CSVDGTTSYNEQFF
>NA|TRBV4-1|13|NA|TRBJ1-1
TGCGCCAGCAGCCAAGTAAGAGACACTGAAGCTTTCTTT
CASSQVRDTEAFF
>NA|TRBV2|15|NA|TRBJ1-5
TGTGCCAGCGCTAAGACACCCAGGGGCAATCAGCCCCAGCATTTT
CASAKTPRGNQPQHF
>NA|TRBV4-2|12|NA|TRBJ2-2
TGTGCCAGCAGCCCCCGGACAGGGGAGCTGTTTTTT
CASSPRTGELFF
>NA|TRBV5-8|14|NA|TRBJ1-3
TGTGCCAGCAGCTTCCGACGGGCTGGAAACACCATATATTTT
CASSFRRAGNTIYF
>NA|TRBV9|14|NA|TRBJ1-1
TGTGCCAGCAGCCCCCAGGACAAGAACACTGAAGCTTTCTTT
CASSPQDKNTEAFF
>TRBD2|TRBV6-5|15|NA|TRBJ2-5
TGTGCCAGCAGCCGACTAGCGGGGCCCCAAGAGACCCAGTACTTC
CASSRLAGPQETQYF
>TRBD1|TRBV5-1|16|NA|TRBJ1-2
TGCGCCAGCAGCTTGGGAGAGGACAGGGCGAACTATGGCTACACCTTC
CASSLGEDRANYGYTF
>NA|TRBV7-2|12|NA|TRBJ2-3
TGTGCCAGCAGCTTAGAGACAGATACGCAGTATTTT
CASSLETDTQYF
>NA|TRBV6-6|13|NA|TRBJ1-1
TGTGCCAGCAGTTACTCCCTTTTGGACCAAACTTTCTTT
CASSYSLLDQTFF
>NA|TRBV7-8|14|once|TRBJ1-5
TGTGCCAGCAGCAAAGACAGGTTTGGACAGCCCCAGCATTTT
CASSKDRFGQPQHF
>NA|TRBV7-6|16|NA|TRBJ2-1
TGTGCCAGCAGCTTAGCGGGGGACGGAGACTACAATGAGCAGTTCTTC
CASSLAGDGDYNEQFF
>NA|TRBV7-9|14|NA|TRBJ1-6
TGTGCCAGCAGCAAAATGGTCGATCAATCACCCCTCCACTTT
CASSKMVDQSPLHF
>TRBD1|TRBV28|13|NA|TRBJ2-5
TGTGCCAGCAGGCGGACAGGGGGAGAGACCCAGTACTTC
CASRRTGGETQYF
>NA|TRBV28|15|NA|TRBJ2-7
TGTGCCAGCAGTTCGACTACCCCATCCCAGTACGAGCAGTACTTC
CASSSTTPSQYEQYF
>TRBD2|TRBV27|15|NA|TRBJ2-4
TGTGCCAGCAGTTTAGCGGGAGGGGGGAAAAACATTCAGTACTTC
CASSLAGGGKNIQYF
>NA|TRBV9|14|NA|TRBJ2-3
TGTGCCAGCAGCGTAGGTCCGGGATCGGATACGCAGTATTTT
CASSVGPGSDTQYF
>TRBD1|TRBV14|18|NA|TRBJ2-7
TGTGCCAGCGGAACTACTAGGGGGCGCGAAACGGCATCCTACGAGCAGTACTTC
CASGTTRGRETASYEQYF
>NA|TRBV9|14|NA|TRBJ1-1
TGTGCCAGCAGCGTCCTAGGGAGGGGGACTGAAGCTTTCTTT
CASSVLGRGTEAFF
>TRBD2|TRBV10-3|21|NA|TRBJ2-5
TGTGCCATCAGTGAGTCGCCCACAGGGGCGGGACTAGCGGGGGCGTTGGAGACCCAGTACTTC
CAISESPTGAGLAGALETQYF
>TRBD2|TRBV2|15|NA|TRBJ2-7
TGTGCCAGCAGTGAAGGACTAGCGGCGGCCTACGAGCAGTACTTC
CASSEGLAAAYEQYF
>NA|TRBV5-1|14|NA|TRBJ2-1
TGCGCCAGCAGGGTTCCGGTAGACGGGGGTTTCGGGTTCTTC
CASRVPVDGGFGFF
>NA|TRBV5-1|16|NA|TRBJ2-3
TGCGCCAGCAACACCGGGACGCCCTCTGGGGCAGATACGCAGTATTTT
CASNTGTPSGADTQYF